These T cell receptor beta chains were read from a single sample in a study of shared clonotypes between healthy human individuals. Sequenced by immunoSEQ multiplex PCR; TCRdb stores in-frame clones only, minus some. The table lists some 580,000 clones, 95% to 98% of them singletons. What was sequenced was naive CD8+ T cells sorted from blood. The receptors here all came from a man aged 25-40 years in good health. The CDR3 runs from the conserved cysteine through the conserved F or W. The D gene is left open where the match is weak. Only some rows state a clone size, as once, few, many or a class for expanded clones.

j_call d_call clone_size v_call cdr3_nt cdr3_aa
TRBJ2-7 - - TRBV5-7 TGTGCCAGCAGTTCCGGACCCTACGAGCAGTACTTC CASSSGPYEQYF
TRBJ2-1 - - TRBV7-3 TGTGCCAGCAGCCACGACCTGAGCTCCTACAATGAGCAGTTCTTC CASSHDLSSYNEQFF
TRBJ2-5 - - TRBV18 TGTGCCAGCTCACGATTTGACACCAGCCAAGAGACCCAGTACTTC CASSRFDTSQETQYF
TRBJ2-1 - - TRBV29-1 TGCAGCGTTGACCTAGCCTCCTACAATGAGCAGTTCTTC CSVDLASYNEQFF
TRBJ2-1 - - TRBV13 TGTGCCAGCAGCCACGAGGACGGAGATGAGCAGTTCTTC CASSHEDGDEQFF
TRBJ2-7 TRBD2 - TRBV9 TGTGCCAGCAGCGTGAGCGGGAGAGCCTACGAGCAGTACTTC CASSVSGRAYEQYF
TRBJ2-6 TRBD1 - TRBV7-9 TGTGCCAGCAGCTTGGAAGGGACAGGGAAACCTGGGGCCAACGTCCTGACTTTC CASSLEGTGKPGANVLTF
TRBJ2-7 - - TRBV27 TGTGCCAGCAGTTTTATCGGGACAAGAAAATACGAGCAGTACTTC CASSFIGTRKYEQYF
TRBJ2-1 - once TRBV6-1 TGTGCCAGCAGTGAGGGCTTGGTCTTGGGAGAGCAGTTCTTC CASSEGLVLGEQFF
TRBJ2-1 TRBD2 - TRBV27 TGTGCCAGCAGTTTAGGGCTAGCGGGCTCCTACAATGAGCAGTTCTTC CASSLGLAGSYNEQFF
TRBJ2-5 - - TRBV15 TGTGCCACCAGCAGAAGCCGAGCGCCCCAAGAGACCCAGTACTTC CATSRSRAPQETQYF
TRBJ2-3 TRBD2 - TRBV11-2 TGTGCCAGCAGCGCAGGGACTAGCGGACCATTCGGGACAGATACGCAGTATTTT CASSAGTSGPFGTDTQYF
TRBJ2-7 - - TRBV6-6 TGTGCCAGCAGTTACGGTCGGGGCGAGCAGTACTTC CASSYGRGEQYF
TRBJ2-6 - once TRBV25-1 TGTGCCAGCAGTGAATCAACGGCCAACGTCCTGACTTTC CASSESTANVLTF
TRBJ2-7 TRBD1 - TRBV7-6 TGTGCCAGCAGCTTAGCCGGGACAGGGTTCTACGAGCAGTACTTC CASSLAGTGFYEQYF
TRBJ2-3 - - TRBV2 TGTGCCAGCAGCAAAGGGGCAGGGTGGTTAGATACGCAGTATTTT CASSKGAGWLDTQYF
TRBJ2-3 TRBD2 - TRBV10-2 TGCGCCAGCATGAAGGTAGCTAGCGGAGCAGATACGCAGTATTTT CASMKVASGADTQYF
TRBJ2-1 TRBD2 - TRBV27 TGTGCCAGCAAAGATCTTAGCGGGACCTACAATGAGCAGTTCTTC CASKDLSGTYNEQFF
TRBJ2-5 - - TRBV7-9 TGTGCCAGCAGCTACTTCGGGACTTCGCAAGAGACCCAGTACTTC CASSYFGTSQETQYF
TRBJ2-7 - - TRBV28 TGTGCCAGCAGTAGGTCCTACGAGCAGTACTTC CASSRSYEQYF
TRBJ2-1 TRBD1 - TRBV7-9 TGTGCCAGCAGCTTAGTTGGGACAGGAACCAATGAGCAGTTCTTC CASSLVGTGTNEQFF
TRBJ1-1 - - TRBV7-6 TGTGCCAGCAGACACGGACGGGACACTGAAGCTTTCTTT CASRHGRDTEAFF
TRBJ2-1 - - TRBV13 TGTGCCAGCAGATGGGGGACCGGTGGGAATGAGCAGTTCTTC CASRWGTGGNEQFF
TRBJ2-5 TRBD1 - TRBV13 TGTGCCAGCAGCTCTCGGGACAGGGGGCGGCAACAAGAGACCCAGTACTTC CASSSRDRGRQQETQYF